The present entry profiles one T cell receptor (beta chain) with its context. The data were taken from a study of CD8+ T cells in alopecia areata. Trimming shortened V by 1 base and J by 1 base, and 7 bases separated the two germline ends. The CDR3 has 14 residues. Germline V lookup: CDR1 SGHAT, CDR2 FQNNGV. As the sequencing template, cDNA was produced by extracting RNA and reverse transcribing it. The data were produced by immunoSEQ multiplex PCR, yet TCRdb's version contains in-frame clones alone and is incomplete. This table holds approximately 89,000 clones, about 53% found once. Sequencing was done on a sample of NKG2D-high CD8+ T cells sorted from blood. The receptor was derived from a human donor with alopecia areata. The V call is TRBV11-2, the J call TRBJ1-1; D is undetermined. CDR3 DNA: TGTGCCAGCAGCTTAGCAGCGAAGAACACTGAAGCTTTCTTT. It is translated as CASSLAAKNTEAFF.